The subject of this entry is one TCR beta chain. Its antigen remains undetermined. One base away there is no much larger clone; base qualities are not given. The cohort comprised more than 550 healthy bone marrow donors. Cohort members were all nominally healthy when sampled, although unrecorded immune exposures were likely present. The donor tested CMV seropositive, placing the donor among the roughly 270 seropositive members of the cohort. Each donor provided a peripheral blood sample, and peripheral blood mononuclear cells were used for TCR beta sequencing. Genomic DNA was extracted from the blood cell samples with the Qiagen DNeasy Blood Extraction Kit. To prepare the library, the immunoSEQ multiplex PCR assay was applied. For the multiplex PCR, a mixture combining 60 forward primers for TCR Vbeta segments and 13 reverse primers for TCR Jbeta segments was used. A multiplex PCR assay on genomic DNA amplified the CDR3 region of rearranged TCR beta genes. Amplified TCR beta libraries were sequenced as 87-base-pair reads on the Illumina HiSeq System. On the study's bioinformatics: A later analysis tallied about 77 million unique TCR beta chains across the 700 or so repertoires, and roughly 11 million of those chains were shared by two or more donors. A nearest-neighbor algorithm error-corrected the raw reads and collapsed the reads into unique sequences, merging closely related sequences to remove PCR and sequencing errors. Alignment of CDR3 sequences to IMGT reference sequences was used to assign V, D and J gene segments. For a sequence to be retained, a match of at least six nucleotides to both a V gene segment and a J gene segment was required. A rearrangement was called productive if the CDR3 had no stop codons and remained in frame with V and J, and every other rearrangement was called non-productive. Following IMGT convention, CDR3 was defined as the stretch from the second conserved V-encoded cysteine to the conserved J-encoded phenylalanine. The earlier analysis of some 600 of the donors excluded sequences that lacked an unambiguous match to a single V gene segment. In an earlier analysis of roughly 600 of the donors, a V segment was called functional when productive rearrangements were above 56.7%, and segregating when the standard deviation between donors exceeded 5%. To diagnose cytomegalovirus status from the catalog of TCR beta chain sequences, a statistical classification framework was built. V and J gene assignment, in a later analysis, came from comparing TCR nucleotide sequences with IMGT/GENE-DB human TR gene sequences. Using the TCRdist pipeline, a later analysis assigned CDR3 sequences along with most-parsimonious VDJ recombination scenarios. In a later analysis, every TCR beta chain was defined by the combination of its CDR3 amino acid sequence and its V-gene family, and reads without a unique V-gene family were dropped. To address suspected cross-contamination and a sequencing artifact, a later analysis removed roughly 640 highly shared, low-generation-probability nucleotide sequences. A later analysis calculated a clonal expansion index for each public chain from normalized within-repertoire ranks of inferred template counts. A later analysis computed generation probabilities with a VDJ recombination model fitted to out-of-frame rearrangements, and checked the results against IGoR. A later analysis scored TCR-TCR, TCR-HLA and TCR-CMV co-occurrence with hypergeometric tests, applying a repertoire-size bias correction to TCR pairs. False discovery rates were estimated in a later analysis by permuting HLA or CMV assignments 20 times. In a later analysis, co-occurring TCRs were grouped with DBSCAN, and TCRdist sequence similarity was added when clustering was performed within HLA-allele-positive subsets. Repertoires with fewer than 30,000 or more than 120,000 public chains, plus five repertoires with anomalous nucleotide sharing, were excluded from co-occurrence clustering. TCRdb's version of the immuneACCESS table is confined to in-frame rearrangements and falls short of the full clone set. An unresolved V gene accounts for under half of the shortfall where checked; the remainder is of unknown origin. The V and J calls and clone size come from that table; D and trimming were worked out from the DNA. In all, the sample holds more than 85,000 clones, and roughly 69% of those were seen once. Clones ranked in the top ten supply approximately 5.5% of the sample.

The data were obtained in a study of cytomegalovirus exposure and HLA in healthy donors (dated by TCRdb to 2016 to 2017). Study-level background: An earlier analysis of approximately 640 of the donors reported 250 to 300 Gb of sequence data and some 120 million unique TCR beta sequences from some 180 million T cells. Among a few hundred genotyped donors of the cohort, an average of about 240,000 unique TCR beta nucleotide sequences were sequenced per donor, around a sixth of them non-productive. Rather than using new phenotypic data, the later analysis identified candidate immune exposures from TCR beta sequences and from how often those sequences occurred across donors. A later genetic analysis used genome-wide SNP genotypes for about 60% of the 666 donors, treating that subset as a discovery cohort. Along with the approximately 600-subject first cohort, a separate validation cohort of over 90 different subjects was used. Roughly 5 DR-DQ haplotypes were handled as single units for association and clustering because linkage in the cohort was strong. HLA typing included class I and class II loci at four-digit resolution. The number of typed donors differed by locus: roughly 629-630 for A, B, C, DRB1 and DQB1; approximately 520 for DQA1; fewer than 610 for DPA1; and 400 to 480 for DPB1. Of the 300 to 500 genotyped donors, approximately 81% were placed in the genetic ancestry cluster associated with self-reported Caucasian donors. All discovery cohort repertoires had been generated using a single sequencing platform. High-throughput TCR immunosequencing, statistical association of individual TCRs with disease status, and machine learning were combined to predict cytomegalovirus infection status. Alongside the repertoire data, information on donor age, sex, ethnicity and CMV serostatus was compiled. The study was designed to test whether signatures of past pathogen exposure could be identified by cataloging public T cell receptors. An early release covering 500 to 750 HLA-typed donors comprised about 300 gigabases of sequencing data and tens of millions of unique TCR sequences. Using immunosequencing, the study profiled T cell repertoires from around 670 subjects and related those repertoires to cytomegalovirus serostatus. To study patterns of TCR occurrence, a later analysis re-analyzed previously published TCR beta repertoires from just over 650 donors and added high-resolution HLA genotyping. An earlier analysis of 587 of the donors used high-throughput TCR beta sequencing to judge whether each TCR beta V gene segment behaved as functional or pseudogenic.

The germline V gene specifies SGHRS as CDR1 and YFSETQ as CDR2. V is shortened by 0 bases, J by 0 bases, and the region joining them spans 7 bases. The CDR3 starts with the cysteine, ends with the phenylalanine, and has 16 residues. The read is trimmed to its CDR3 DNA, 48 bases read in frame from base 1. General findings and caveats noted by the study authors: Some IMGT-functional V segments, including TRBV6-2 and TRBV6-3, could not be distinguished by the 87-base-pair reads and were therefore excluded. In a later analysis, TCR association rates were found to vary across HLA loci, with the most associated TCRs seen for DRB1 alleles and the fewest for HLA-C alleles. Because HLA typing was unavailable for some donors at each locus, only the typed subset was used in association tests. Sequencing depth was assumed to be roughly uniform across donors in the presence/absence analyses, though that assumption may not hold. Several of the top co-occurrence clusters appeared to be linked to parvovirus B19, influenza, CMV and Epstein-Barr virus, according to a later analysis. A cluster of highly shared sequence variants was judged likely to be a technical artifact of the sequencing pipeline. The cohort was sequenced for TCR beta chains only, and without alpha or paired-chain data the features that could be detected were limited. In an earlier analysis of several hundred of the donors, most TCR beta V segments were observed in productive rearrangements about 87% or about 30% of the time, broadly matching IMGT annotations. Strong co-occurrence of HLA alleles, especially DR and DQ, made assigning TCR associations to individual alleles difficult. Compared with equally common non-associated chains, HLA-associated TCR beta chains in a later analysis were more clonally expanded and had lower generation probabilities. A later genetic analysis associated a missense DCLRE1C variant with V-gene and J-gene trimming of TCR beta chains, and an independent cohort replicated the association. It was suggested by the authors that the approach could potentially be generalized to other disease states and immunological phenotypes. The earlier analysis of 450 to 700 of the donors excluded 15 to 20 rarely observed V segments, including chromosome 9 orphons, because counts were too low. A later analysis associated some 17,000 TCR beta sequences with specific HLA alleles at a false discovery rate of 0.05. A further reported finding was that TCR beta sequences accurately predicted the HLA-A and HLA-B alleles for most subjects in the first cohort. In vitro tests confirmed that three of the cytomegalovirus-associated TCR beta chains recognize cytomegalovirus antigens. According to a later analysis, most CMV-associated TCR beta chains appeared to be HLA-restricted, and the HLA associations seemed to be driven largely by CMV exposure. A total of 150 or so TCR beta chains were listed by the study as associated with cytomegalovirus. In a later genetic analysis, fewer N-insertions in productive TCRs were reported among donors in an Asian-associated ancestry cluster than the approximately 670-donor mean. While some public TCRs were present in many individuals, most TCR sequences turned up only very rarely across donors. For the cohort, immune exposure information was limited to CMV serostatus. The classifier was reported to diagnose cytomegalovirus status with high specificity and sensitivity in both the original and validation cohorts. Linkage disequilibrium might explain the correlated functional status among segregating V segments, but an unknown experimental factor could not be ruled out.

The rearrangement combines TRBV5-1 with TRBJ2-6; no D segment can be confidently identified. The sample consisted of PBMCs. The sequence was collected from a woman in her 70s in good health and CMV-seropositive. The CDR3 protein: CASSLAGNSGANVLTF. The DNA sequence reads TGCGCCAGCAGCTTGGCCGGTAACTCTGGGGCCAACGTCCTGACTTTC.